These 9 T cell receptor beta chains came from one sample sequenced in a study of T cell repertoires in cytomegalovirus infection. One entry per CDR3 protein results from TCRdb running MiXCR on the reads. This sample has hundreds of thousands of distinct CDR3 sequences; 17% occur once, and the top ten carry more than 10%. Sequencing input: PBMCs. These TCRs come from a human donor in good health (CMV status not recorded). Some clones in this sample may be carry-over from other donors' samples.

This clonotype was detected many times. V usage is TRBV7-8 and J usage is TRBJ2-3; TRBD2 aligns across 10 bases. Per the germline V gene, CDR1 is SGHVS and CDR2 is FQNEAQ. Germline trimming cut 1 base from V and 5 bases from J; bases unmatched to any gene: 9. CDR3 length: 17 amino acids. In nucleotides, the CDR3 is TGTGCCAGCAGCTTAGGGAGTGGGGCTAGCGGGGGAGATACGCAGTATTTT. It yields the protein CASSLGSGASGGDTQYF.

The J gene is TRBJ2-3, the V gene TRBV12-3 or TRBV12-4, with TRBD2 identical over 10 bases. Trimming took 1 base from V and 13 from J; bases not matched to a gene: 2. CDR3 length: 12 residues. CDR3 DNA: TGTGCCAGCAGTTTAGTGGGACTAGCGAAGTATTTT. Encoded protein: CASSLVGLAKYF.

This clonotype was found a few times. The genes are TRBV12-3 or TRBV12-4 and TRBJ2-7, with a possible D match to TRBD2 (6 bases). The CDR3 is 15 amino acids. Deletions cut 6 bases from V and 0 bases from J, with 15 bases between. This CDR3 is CASSDTGGVSYEQYF. The DNA of the CDR3 is TGTGCCAGCAGCGACACCGGGGGAGTCTCCTACGAGCAGTACTTC.

This clonotype came up a few times. The chain combines TRBV29-1 with TRBJ2-1, with D maybe TRBD2 (5 bases). Germline V gene sequence: CDR1 SQVTM, CDR2 ANQGSEA. The CDR3 has 12 amino acids. V was pared by 7 bases and J by 3 bases, with 10 bases between. CDR3 sequence: CSALARYNEQFF. The CDR3 DNA reads as TGCAGCGCCTTAGCGCGCTACAATGAGCAGTTCTTC.

This clonotype was seen ten or more times. The chain joins TRBV7-2 to TRBJ1-6; D gene unclear. Looked up from germline, CDR1 is SGHTA and CDR2 is FQGNSA. The CDR3 length is 13 residues. With 1 base removed from V and 9 bases from J, the gap between germline ends came to 7 bases. The DNA of the CDR3 is TGTGCCAGCAGCTTAGAACGTGCTTCACCCCTCCACTTT. Amino acid sequence: CASSLERASPLHF.

This clonotype was recorded a few times. V is TRBV28 and J is TRBJ1-1; 8 bases match TRBD1. The CDR3 is made up of 15 amino acids. V lost 5 bases and J lost 3; bases outside the gene matches: 8. CDR1 is MDHEN and CDR2 is SYDVKM in the germline V gene. The CDR3, as DNA: TGTGCCAGCAGTGGGGCCGACAGGGGAGACACTGAAGCTTTCTTT. Translated: CASSGADRGDTEAFF. Full variable domain (missing parts from reference TRBV28 and TRBJ1-1): DVKVTQSSRYLVKRTGEKVFLECVQDMDHENMFWYRQDPGLGLRLIYFSYDVKMKEKGDIPEGYSVSREKKERFSLILESASTNQTSMYLCASSGADRGDTEAFFGQGTRLTVV.

At least ten counts were recorded for this clonotype. V usage is TRBV6-5 and J usage is TRBJ2-3, with D perhaps matching TRBD2 (5 bases). V lost 0 bases and J lost 1, with 8 bases in between. This CDR3 comprises 15 residues. Germline lookup yields CDR1 MNHEY and CDR2 SVGAGI. CDR3 residues: CASSYSERGTDTQYF. CDR3 DNA: TGTGCCAGCAGTTACTCAGAGAGGGGCACAGATACGCAGTATTTT.

The table lists this clonotype with a few counts. The CDR3 nucleotides are TGTGCCAGCAGCTTACGGGGACAGCTGAATGAAAAACTGTTTTTT. It codes for CASSLRGQLNEKLFF. The chain uses TRBV7-4 and TRBJ1-4; 7 nucleotides line up with TRBD1. The CDR3 length is 15 residues. The junction had 5 bases not matched to a gene; V was cut back by 2 bases and J by 5 bases. Germline-derived CDR1 and CDR2 are SGHVT and SQSDAQ.

For this clonotype: The junction departs from germline at one end; a sequencing error may be responsible. The J gene is TRBJ2-1, the V gene TRBV20-1; D is ambiguous. This CDR3 is 14 amino acids long. Germline CDR1 is DFQATT and CDR2 is SNEGSKA (reference sequence). CDR3 protein: CSAGEVMGYNEQFF. CDR3 bases: TGCAGTGCTGGAGAGGTGATGGGATACAATGAGCAGTTCTTC.